This TCR beta chain appears in the sequencing data of a study of blood T cells in healthy people across ages. This clonotype was picked up one time. Drawing of peripheral blood yielded about 10 milliliters from each donor. With a J-beta primer mix and a sample-barcoded 5' primer, a second PCR ran roughly 6 to 12 cycles. TCRdb called the 5' RACE reads again in MiXCR, with one record for every CDR3 protein. The table shows over 950,000 distinct CDR3 sequences, with roughly 50% occurring only once. The TCR sequence derives from a woman in her sixties or seventies in good health. Sequencing was done on a sample of blood.

CDR3 protein: CASSDTGLAGETQYF. The CDR3 DNA is TGCGCCAGCAGCGACACGGGACTAGCGGGAGAGACCCAGTACTTC. The V gene is TRBV5-1, the J gene TRBJ2-5; 12 bases fit TRBD2. The CDR3 covers 15 residues. Germline loops: CDR1 SGHRS, CDR2 YFSETQ. V was pared by 4 bases and J by 4 bases, with 5 bases of the junction left unmatched.